This TCR beta chain came from a study of T cell responses to AZD1222 COVID-19 vaccine. Study results and caveats: Among the donors, most were white British and more were female, and clonal diversity was possibly underestimated. The CD4 TCRs associated with vaccination extended across spike and predominated at 160-218 and 743-854.

The CDR3 spans 13 residues. Trimming took off 2 bases at V and 2 bases at J, with 3 bases between the two ends. The V gene's germline CDR1 is SGHDN and CDR2 FVKESK. Measured with immunoSEQ multiplex PCR; TCRdb has only the in-frame clones, and not every one. The profile shows about 97,000 clones, about 90% of them singletons. A word on this clone: Its antigen is not identified.

V is TRBV14 and J is TRBJ2-2; D remains unclear. The sample here was peripheral blood, taken on day 0 of AZD1222 vaccination. The clonotype comes from an adult in good health. CDR3 nucleotides: TGTGCCAGCAGCCAACTAAACACCGGGGAGCTGTTTTTT. This translates into CASSQLNTGELFF. The full variable domain, completed using reference TRBV14 and TRBJ2-2, is EAGVTQFPSHSVIEKGQTVTLRCDPISGHDNLYWYRRVMGKEIKFLLHFVKESKQDESGMPNNRFLAERTGGTYSTLKVQPAELEDSGVYFCASSQLNTGELFFGEGSRLTVL.